These 15 T cell receptor beta chains originate from one sample sequenced in a study of T-cell memory formation after mild COVID-19. MiXCR was run by TCRdb on the 5' RACE reads, yielding one entry per CDR3 protein. In the table there are roughly 280,000 distinct CDR3 sequences, about a sixth of which are singletons. Sequenced input: PBMCs or a T cell subset sorted from them (not recorded which). All receptors derive from a man aged 18 to 30 who had mild COVID-19 (a few samples of this study predate the infection). Cell type and time point are not known.

In its sample, this clonotype was seen a few times. The chain is built from TRBV11-1 and TRBJ1-1; the match to TRBD1 covers 8 bases. J lost 11 bases, V lost 3 bases, and 11 bases had no gene match. Germline V gene lookup returns CDR1 SGHAT and CDR2 FQDESV (reference sequence). This CDR3 region has 14 residues. In nucleotides, the CDR3 is TGTGCCAGCAGCTTTATGGGACAGGCCAGTTTTGCTTTCTTT. Translation gives CASSFMGQASFAFF.

There are many counts of this clonotype. This sequence joins TRBV7-2 and TRBJ2-7; 11 nucleotides agree with TRBD2. The trim removed 3 bases at V and 2 bases at J, leaving 6 bases unmatched. This CDR3 has 16 residues. From germline, CDR1 is SGHTA and CDR2 FQGNSA. The CDR3 protein is CASSLVSGGDTYEQYV. In nucleotides, the CDR3 is TGTGCCAGCAGCTTGGTTAGCGGGGGGGACACCTACGAGCAGTACGTC.

This clonotype was detected only a few times. The J gene is TRBJ2-5, the V gene TRBV7-9; D is possibly TRBD2 (5 bases). Looked up from germline, CDR1 is SEHNR and CDR2 is FQNEAQ (reference sequence). V dropped 3 bases and J dropped 1 base, with 9 bases sitting between them. This CDR3 is 14 amino acids long. CDR3: CASSFTGFQETQYF. The CDR3 DNA is TGTGCCAGCAGCTTCACGGGGTTCCAAGAGACCCAGTACTTC.

The gene calls are TRBV27 and TRBJ1-5; 7 bases are a match to TRBD1. CDR1 is MNHEY, CDR2 SMNVEV, per germline (reference sequence). The CDR3 length is 15 residues. V lost 3 bases to trimming and J lost 3 bases; unmatched junction nucleotides: 5. In nucleotides, the CDR3 is TGTGCCAGCAGTTTCCGACAGGGCTCCAATCAGCCCCAGCATTTT. Translated, it gives CASSFRQGSNQPQHF.

This clonotype appeared a few times. V is TRBV28 and J is TRBJ1-2; TRBD1 agrees at 11 bases. The CDR3 length is 15 residues. After removal of 6 bases from V and 4 bases from J, the junction contained 7 bases not matched to a gene. CDR1 MDHEN and CDR2 SYDVKM come from the germline V gene. The DNA for the CDR3 is TGTGCCAGCAGAACCGGGACAGGGGGAGCCTATGGCTACACCTTC. Its protein product is CASRTGTGGAYGYTF.

This clonotype was picked up a small number of times. The chain carries TRBV12-5 and TRBJ1-4; the D is unclear. This CDR3 has 13 residues. Germline CDR1 LGHNT, CDR2 FRNRAP. V dropped 0 bases and J dropped 7 bases, with 6 bases sitting between them. Written as DNA, the CDR3 is TGTGCTAGTGGTTTGGTAGGAAGTGAAAAACTGTTTTTT. Its translation is CASGLVGSEKLFF.

This clonotype has a count of ten or more. This chain links TRBV12-3 or TRBV12-4 with TRBJ2-7; D might be TRBD2 (5 bases). This CDR3 comprises 14 residues. Trimming left V 0 bases short and J 6 bases short, with 12 bases between. DNA of the CDR3: TGTGCCAGCAGTTTAGCGGGAGCGGCGGGCGAGCAGTACTTC. Its protein product is CASSLAGAAGEQYF.

Points on this clonotype: A clone one base away is much larger, so this may be a read error. The chain uses TRBV3-1 and TRBJ2-6; no reliable D call. CDR1 and CDR2 (germline): LGHDT, YNNKEL (reference sequence). This CDR3 has 12 amino acids. Between the trimmed V and J ends, which lost 4 bases and 13 bases, there was a span of 11 bases. This CDR3 is CASSPDLGVLTF. In nucleotides, the CDR3 is TGTGCCAGCAGCCCAGATCTAGGGGTCCTGACTTTC.

The CDR3 coding sequence is TGCGCCAGCAGTGAGTCGGTTATAGGTGCCTACAATGAGCAGTTCTTC. Its translation is CASSESVIGAYNEQFF. The chain combines TRBV10-2 with TRBJ2-1; D ambiguous. Germline V gives CDR1 WSHSY, CDR2 SAAADI. Trimming removed 0 bases from V and 2 bases from J, with 11 bases in between. CDR3 size: 16 residues.

The chain has TRBV20-1 and TRBJ1-6; TRBD1 matches 9 bases. CDR1 and CDR2 (germline): DFQATT, SNEGSKA (reference sequence). The V and J ends lost 6 bases and 8 bases, in that order; junction bases with no gene match: 8. CDR3 length: 14 amino acids. In DNA form, the CDR3 reads TGCAGTGCCAGAAAGGGACAGGGAGATTCACCCCTCCACTTT. Encoded protein: CSARKGQGDSPLHF.

This clonotype was observed many times. The chain uses TRBV7-2 and TRBJ2-3; a weak D match, TRBD2 (6 bases). V shed 3 bases and J shed 5 bases, with 21 bases lying between them. The CDR3 runs to 17 residues. Germline V CDR1 and CDR2: SGHTA, FQGNSA. The CDR3: CASSLRDSAYFIDTQYF. The CDR3 DNA sequence: TGTGCCAGCAGCTTGAGGGACTCCGCTTATTTTATAGATACGCAGTATTTT.

This sequence joins TRBV6-2 or TRBV6-3 and TRBJ1-1; 7 positions agree with TRBD1. This CDR3 has 13 amino acids. The V and J ends lost 6 bases and 2 bases, in that order; junction bases with no gene match: 3. Germline V lookup: CDR1 MNHEY, CDR2 SVGEGT. The CDR3 region is CASRYRGNTEAFF. CDR3 DNA sequence: TGTGCCAGCAGGTACAGGGGTAACACTGAAGCTTTCTTT.

V gene TRBV6-2 or TRBV6-3 combines with J gene TRBJ2-7; D may be TRBD2 (5 bases). This CDR3 region has 15 residues. Germline V CDR1 and CDR2: MNHEY, SVGEGT. V lost 0 bases and J lost 3, with 12 bases in between. The DNA of the CDR3 is TGTGCCAGCAGTTACTCGGGTGGCGGAGGCTACGAGCAGTACTTC. Amino acids: CASSYSGGGGYEQYF.

This sequence joins TRBV6-1 and TRBJ1-6; possible D gene TRBD1, 6 bases. The CDR3 runs to 14 residues. Germline CDR1 and CDR2: MNHNS and SASEGT. Trimming cost V 5 bases and J 9 bases, with 14 bases left between them. CDR3 sequence reads: CASSRQVRGSPLHF. The CDR3 DNA reads TGTGCCAGCAGTAGACAGGTTCGTGGTTCACCCCTCCACTTT.

The chain has TRBV7-2 and TRBJ1-2, with D tentatively TRBD1 (5 bases). Germline V gene sequence: CDR1 SGHTA, CDR2 FQGNSA. Trimming cost V 5 bases and J 8 bases, with 15 bases left between them. This CDR3 region has 13 residues. The CDR3 loop is CASSHEGTRGYTF. The DNA for the CDR3 is TGTGCCAGCAGCCATGAGGGGACTCGGGGCTACACCTTC.